This T cell receptor (beta chain) originates from a study of naive CD8 T cells in extremely preterm neonates (dated by TCRdb to about 2017). Regarding the study in general: TCRbeta CDR3 repertoires of sorted naive CD8+ T cells were compared across four age groups: extremely preterm neonates, term neonates, young children and adults.

Comment on this clone: Its antigen is unknown. It has no much larger one-base neighbor in the sample; base qualities were not kept.

Several elective full-term cesarean deliveries at roughly 37-42 weeks of gestation, with no labor and no rupture of membranes, were the source of the term cord blood. The study excluded pregnancies involving fetal demise, active maternal HSV infection or known maternal HIV infection. A FACSAria III cell sorter was used to sort live, Annexin V-negative naive CD8+ T cells (CD3+CD8+CD45RA+CCR7+). Per sample, between roughly 19,000 and 100,000 naive CD8+ T cells were obtained by sorting. Mixed venous-arterial cord blood was collected with preassembled standardized sampling kits. Cord blood was held at room temperature, and processing was completed within 4 hours of collection. Ficoll-Paque density gradient centrifugation was used to isolate mononuclear cells from diluted blood. Before sorting, mononuclear cells were cryopreserved in about 10% DMSO with 90% FBS and kept in long-term storage at -150 degrees C. After thawing, the cells were stained with Annexin V and with antibodies against CD3, CD8, CCR7 and CD45RA. The DNeasy Blood and Tissue Kit was used to extract genomic DNA from snap-frozen pellets of sorted cells.

Results and caveats for the whole study, not just this receptor: A larger fraction of CDR3 nucleotide sequences was shared among preterm neonates (about 2.7%) than among term neonates (about 0.4%), young children (approximately 0.03%) and adults (approximately 0.01%). Prospective longitudinal studies of preterm and term neonates were called for by the authors so that T cell development could be tracked within individuals. Preterm neonates had significantly lower iChao1 richness than all other age groups (p < 0.05) and an even clone distribution, indicating a less rich repertoire. Among the limitations the authors pointed out were a small sample size and productive template counts that varied across preterm samples. Preterm CDR3s were shorter, with fewer N additions and less junctional trimming, and were closer to germline than those of older groups.

TCRbeta CDR3 regions were amplified from genomic DNA by a two-step, bias-controlled multiplex PCR. The multiplex PCR used primers specific for every TRBV and TRBJ gene segment. The immunoSEQ Assay was used to generate TCRbeta repertoire data. In the original analysis: To merge closely related sequences, reads went through filtering and clustering using a relative-frequency ratio and a modified nearest-neighbor algorithm. IMGT annotation was followed for the assignment of V, D and J genes to CDR3 sequences. Template counts were normalized for PCR amplification bias and quantified against synthetic TCR CDR3 analog sequences. Analyses were restricted to unique productive sequences, meaning in-frame CDR3 sequences without stop codons. The immunoSEQ Analyzer software was used to compute clonality, defined as 1 minus Pielou's evenness, and iChao1 richness. Statistical tests were run in JMP, with either Student's t-test or a non-parametric test chosen according to Shapiro-Wilk normality results. Sourced from immuneACCESS, this table was stored by TCRdb with only in-frame sequences that have V and J called. A share of the clones is absent; for the studies checked, an unresolved V gene accounts for under half, and the remainder has no known explanation. Clonal size and the V and J genes are those of that table, whereas D and trimming came from the DNA. The sample yields about 7,300 clones; 80% to 95% were counted once. The ten most abundant clones make up around 0.47% of the sample.

Based on the germline V gene (reference sequence), the CDR1 and CDR2 sequences are GTSNPN and SVGIG. Its CDR3 holds 12 amino acids, cysteine through phenylalanine. Only the CDR3 DNA stays, 36 bases, in frame from base 1. V and J lose 4 bases and 0 bases, and a span of 5 bases separates them. The sequencing sample was made of naive CD8+ T cells from cord blood. The chain is encoded by TRBV30 joined to TRBJ2-3, with the D gene uncertain. This clonotype originated in a newborn in good health. The nucleotide sequence reads as follows: TGTGCCTGGACAACTAGCACAGATACGCAGTATTTT. The resulting protein is CAWTTSTDTQYF.